This entry features one T cell receptor beta chain sequence. This clonotype has ten or more counts. It lacks a known antigen. No base quality information exists; no much larger clone differs at one position. This sample was included in a study of response to subunit inactivated influenza vaccine (dated by TCRdb to between 2018 and 2020). Some background on the complete study: The study used deep quantitative T cell receptor repertoire profiling to track responses to a trivalent subunit inactivated influenza vaccine.

V is clipped by 6 bases and J by 8 bases, and the sequence between their germline boundaries is 8 bases long. CDR1 and CDR2 were assigned from the germline V gene (reference sequence) as DFQATT and SNEGSKA. The CDR3 goes from the cysteine to the phenylalanine over 10 residues. Just the 30-base CDR3 DNA is kept, in frame starting at base 1. Summary of the overall study and its limitations: It was suggested by the authors that each seasonal influenza vaccination may recruit only a limited number of new T cells.

Libraries were constructed by RT-PCR. The instrument given in TCRdb is Illumina HiSeq 2500. The raw public reads went through TCRdb reprocessing: fastp at Q25, MiXCR clone calling, in-frame beta chains kept. Records with the same CDR3 protein are collapsed into one entry carrying the most frequent genes and DNA. The sample table holds 500,000 to 550,000 distinct CDR3 sequences, of which around 8% were seen once. The top ten clones comprise 10% to 15% of the sample. The sequence was obtained from a man aged 50-75 years who received an inactivated influenza vaccine. Donor details come from another sample of the same person, matched by shared clones. This receptor chain uses TRBV20-1 and TRBJ2-1, with the identity of the D gene unclear. The sequencing used PBMCs from blood, collected roughly 24 months after vaccination. The CDR3 has the sequence CSAPFHEQFF. At the DNA level, the sequence is TGCAGTGCCCCCTTCCATGAGCAGTTCTTC.